This T cell receptor beta chain originates from a study of cytomegalovirus exposure and HLA in healthy donors. For the study at large: The same platform was used for the 130 or so validation repertoires as for the roughly 670 first-cohort repertoires, as reported in a later analysis. Points from the study as a whole: Most sequenced TCRs were rare (though some public TCRs occurred in many donors). A few CMV-associated chains were confirmed in vitro to be specific for CMV antigens.

On this clone: Antigen specificity is unknown.

Per the germline V gene, CDR1 is SGHVS and CDR2 is FQNEAQ. V lost 4 bases to trimming and J lost 2 bases; unmatched junction nucleotides: 3. This CDR3 has 15 residues. The assay was immunoSEQ multiplex PCR, and TCRdb's table has in-frame clones only and misses some. The sample gives fewer than 130,000 clones, approximately 87% of which show up once; 1.4% is in the top ten. The chain combines TRBV7-8 with TRBJ2-2, with TRBD2 identical over 8 bases. The sequencing input was PBMCs. The sequence was obtained from a woman aged 25 to 45 in good health and CMV-seropositive. This CDR3 reads CASSYGLANTGELFF. The CDR3 region has the DNA TGTGCCAGCAGCTACGGACTAGCCAACACCGGGGAGCTGTTTTTT.